This TCR beta chain was obtained from a study of cytomegalovirus exposure and HLA in healthy donors. Overall study results and limits: Three CMV-associated chains proved CMV antigen-specific in vitro. A later analysis associated roughly 15,000 TCR beta sequences with HLA alleles at a 0.05 false discovery rate.

This clone was seen a handful of times. The antigen is not known. Primers: 60 Vbeta forward and 13 Jbeta reverse. Original processing methods: Per a later analysis, the number of unique TCR beta chains was approximately 80 million, of which about 11 million were shared. Only in-frame clones appear in the TCRdb table, and some are missing; sequencing was by immunoSEQ multiplex PCR. Clone size and V and J calls were adopted from that table, with D and trimming inferred from the DNA. Of about 140,000 clones listed, about 61% are singletons. CDR1 is SGHRS and CDR2 is YFSETQ in the germline V gene. This CDR3 spans 14 amino acids. After removal of 4 bases from V and 4 bases from J, the junction contained 7 bases not matched to a gene.

The sample consisted of PBMCs. This clonotype was obtained from a male donor in good health and CMV-seronegative. The chain has TRBV5-1 and TRBJ2-7; 8 bases align to TRBD1. In DNA form, the CDR3 reads TGCGCCAGCAGCCCCGGACAGGGCAGATACGAGCAGTACTTC. It encodes CASSPGQGRYEQYF.